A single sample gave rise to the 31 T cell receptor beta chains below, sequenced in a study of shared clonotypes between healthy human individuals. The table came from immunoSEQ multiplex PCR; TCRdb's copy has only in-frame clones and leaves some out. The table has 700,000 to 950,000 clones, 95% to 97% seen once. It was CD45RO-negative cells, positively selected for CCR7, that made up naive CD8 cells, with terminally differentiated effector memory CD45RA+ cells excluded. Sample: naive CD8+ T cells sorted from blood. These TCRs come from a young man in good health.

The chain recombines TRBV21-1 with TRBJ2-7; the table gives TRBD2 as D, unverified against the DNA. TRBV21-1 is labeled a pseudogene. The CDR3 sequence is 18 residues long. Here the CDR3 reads CASSKVNVVAGEYNEQYF. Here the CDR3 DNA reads TGTGCCAGCAGCAAAGTTAATGTAGTAGCGGGAGAATATAACGAGCAGTACTTC.

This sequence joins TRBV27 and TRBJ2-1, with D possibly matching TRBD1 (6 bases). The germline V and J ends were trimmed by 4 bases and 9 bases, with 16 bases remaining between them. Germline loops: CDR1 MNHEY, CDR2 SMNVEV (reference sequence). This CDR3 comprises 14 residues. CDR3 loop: CASSWGSGDVEQFF. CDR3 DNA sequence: TGTGCCAGCAGTTGGGGGTCAGGGGACGTTGAGCAGTTCTTC.

CDR3 DNA: TGTGCCAGCAGTGAATCGGGCGACTCCTACAATGAGCAGTTCTTC. The encoded protein is CASSESGDSYNEQFF. The J gene is TRBJ2-1, the V gene TRBV25-1; the D is unclear. This CDR3 contains 15 residues. V shed 1 base and J shed 0 bases, with 7 bases lying between them. Germline lookup yields CDR1 MGHDK and CDR2 SYGVNS.

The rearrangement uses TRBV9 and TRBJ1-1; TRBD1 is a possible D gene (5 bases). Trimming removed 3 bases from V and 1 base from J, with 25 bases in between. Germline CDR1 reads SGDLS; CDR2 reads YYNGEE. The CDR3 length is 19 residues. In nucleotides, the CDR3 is TGTGCCAGCAGCGCAGTTCCCCAAACGGACAAAGGATCGAACACTGAAGCTTTCTTT. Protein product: CASSAVPQTDKGSNTEAFF. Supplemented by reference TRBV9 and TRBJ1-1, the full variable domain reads DSGVTQTPKHLITATGQRVTLRCSPRSGDLSVYWYQQSLDQGLQFLIQYYNGEERAKGNILERFSAQQFPDLHSELNLSSLELGDSALYFCASSAVPQTDKGSNTEAFFGQGTRLTVV.

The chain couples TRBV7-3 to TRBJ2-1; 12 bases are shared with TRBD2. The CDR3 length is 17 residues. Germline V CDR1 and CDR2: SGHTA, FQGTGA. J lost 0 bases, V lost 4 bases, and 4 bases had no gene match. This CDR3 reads CASSSRTSGDSYNEQFF. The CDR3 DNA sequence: TGTGCCAGCAGCTCCCGGACTAGCGGGGACTCCTACAATGAGCAGTTCTTC.

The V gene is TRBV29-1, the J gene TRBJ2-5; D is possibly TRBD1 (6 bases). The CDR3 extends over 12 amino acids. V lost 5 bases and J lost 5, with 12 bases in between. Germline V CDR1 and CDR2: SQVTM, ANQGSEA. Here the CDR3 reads CSVLTGPETQYF. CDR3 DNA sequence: TGCAGCGTTCTTACAGGGCCGGAGACCCAGTACTTC. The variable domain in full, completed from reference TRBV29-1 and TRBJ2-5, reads SAVISQKPSRDICQRGTSLTIQCQVDSQVTMMFWYRQQPGQSLTLIATANQGSEATYESGFVIDKFPISRPNLTFSTLTVSNMSPEDSSIYLCSVLTGPETQYFGPGTRLLVL.

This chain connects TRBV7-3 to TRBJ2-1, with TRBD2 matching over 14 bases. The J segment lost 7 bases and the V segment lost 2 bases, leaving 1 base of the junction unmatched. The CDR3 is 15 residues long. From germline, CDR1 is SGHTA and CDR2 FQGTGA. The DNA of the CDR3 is TGTGCCAGCAGCTTAGGGACTAGCGGGAGAAATGAGCAGTTCTTC. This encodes CASSLGTSGRNEQFF.

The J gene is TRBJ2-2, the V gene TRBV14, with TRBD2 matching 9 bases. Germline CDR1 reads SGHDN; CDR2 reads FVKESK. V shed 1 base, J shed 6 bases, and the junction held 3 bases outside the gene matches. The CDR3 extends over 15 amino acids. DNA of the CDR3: TGTGCCAGCAGCCAAGTCCTAGCGGGGCCCGGGGAGCTGTTTTTT. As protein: CASSQVLAGPGELFF.

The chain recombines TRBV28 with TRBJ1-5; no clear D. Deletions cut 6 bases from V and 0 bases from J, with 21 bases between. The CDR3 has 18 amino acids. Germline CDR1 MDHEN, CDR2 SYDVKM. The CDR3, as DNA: TGTGCCAGCAGCCCCTCGGCCGGGGATGTGTATAGCAATCAGCCCCAGCATTTT. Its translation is CASSPSAGDVYSNQPQHF.

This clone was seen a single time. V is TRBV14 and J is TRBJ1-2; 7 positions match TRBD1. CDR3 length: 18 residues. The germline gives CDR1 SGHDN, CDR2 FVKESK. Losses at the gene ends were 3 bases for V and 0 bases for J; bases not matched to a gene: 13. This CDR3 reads CASSQTGTGVLPNYGYTF. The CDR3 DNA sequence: TGTGCCAGCAGCCAGACCGGTACAGGGGTTCTCCCTAACTATGGCTACACCTTC.

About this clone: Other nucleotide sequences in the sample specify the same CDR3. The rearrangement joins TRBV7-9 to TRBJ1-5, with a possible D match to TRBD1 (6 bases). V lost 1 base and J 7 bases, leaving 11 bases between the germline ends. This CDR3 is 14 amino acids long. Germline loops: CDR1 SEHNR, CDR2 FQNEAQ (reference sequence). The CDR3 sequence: CASSLGAGVQPQHF. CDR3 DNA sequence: TGTGCCAGCAGCTTAGGGGCAGGGGTGCAGCCCCAGCATTTT.

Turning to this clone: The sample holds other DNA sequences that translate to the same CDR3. The CDR3 region is CSVETGEGDTQYF. CDR3 nucleotides: TGCAGCGTTGAAACAGGGGAGGGAGATACGCAGTATTTT. This chain links TRBV29-1 with TRBJ2-3; TRBD1 or TRBD2 may be the D gene (7 bases each). The V gene lost 2 bases and the J gene lost 5 bases, with 11 bases spanning the gap. CDR3 length equals 13 residues. CDR1 and CDR2 from the germline V gene are SQVTM and ANQGSEA.

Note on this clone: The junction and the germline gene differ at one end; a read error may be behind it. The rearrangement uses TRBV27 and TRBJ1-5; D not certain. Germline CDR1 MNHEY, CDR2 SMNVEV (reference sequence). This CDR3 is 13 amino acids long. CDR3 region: CASSLDWNRPQHF. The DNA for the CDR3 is TGTGCCAGCAGTCTAGACTGGAATCGGCCCCAGCATTTT.

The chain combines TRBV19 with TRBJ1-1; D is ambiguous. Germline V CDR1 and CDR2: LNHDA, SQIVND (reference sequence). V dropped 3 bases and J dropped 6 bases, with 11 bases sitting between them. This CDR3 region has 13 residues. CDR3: CASSIPGPSEAFF. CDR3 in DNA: TGTGCCAGTAGTATCCCCGGGCCATCTGAAGCTTTCTTT.

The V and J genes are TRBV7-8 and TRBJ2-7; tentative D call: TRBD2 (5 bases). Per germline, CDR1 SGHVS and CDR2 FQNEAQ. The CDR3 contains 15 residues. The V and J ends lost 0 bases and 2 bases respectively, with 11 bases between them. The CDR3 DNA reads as TGTGCCAGCAGCTTAGCAACTAGGTACACCTACGAGCAGTACTTC. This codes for CASSLATRYTYEQYF.

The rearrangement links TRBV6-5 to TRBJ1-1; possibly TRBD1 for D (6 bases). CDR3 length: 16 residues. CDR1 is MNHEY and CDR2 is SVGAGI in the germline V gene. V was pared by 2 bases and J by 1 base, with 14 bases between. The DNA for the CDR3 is TGTGCCAGCAGTTACATATACAGGGTTTGGAACACTGAAGCTTTCTTT. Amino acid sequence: CASSYIYRVWNTEAFF.

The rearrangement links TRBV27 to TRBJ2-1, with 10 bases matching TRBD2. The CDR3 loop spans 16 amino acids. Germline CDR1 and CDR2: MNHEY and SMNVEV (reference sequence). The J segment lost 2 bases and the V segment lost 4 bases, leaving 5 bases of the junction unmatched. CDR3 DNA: TGTGCCAGCAGTTCCATTAGCGGGAGGCCCTACAATGAGCAGTTCTTC. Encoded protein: CASSSISGRPYNEQFF.

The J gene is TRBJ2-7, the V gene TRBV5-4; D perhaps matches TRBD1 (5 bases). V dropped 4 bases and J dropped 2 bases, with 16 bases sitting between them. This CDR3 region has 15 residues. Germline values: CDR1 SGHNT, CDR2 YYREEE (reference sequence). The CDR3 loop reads CASSEQVKGTYEQYF. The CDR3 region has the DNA TGTGCCAGCAGCGAACAGGTAAAAGGGACCTACGAGCAGTACTTC.

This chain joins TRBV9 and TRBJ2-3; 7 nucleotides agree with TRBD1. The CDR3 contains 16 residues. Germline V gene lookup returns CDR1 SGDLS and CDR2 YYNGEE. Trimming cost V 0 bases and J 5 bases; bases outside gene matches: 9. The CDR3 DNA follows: TGTGCCAGCAGCGTAGCGTCAGGGGGATCCGGAGATACGCAGTATTTT. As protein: CASSVASGGSGDTQYF.

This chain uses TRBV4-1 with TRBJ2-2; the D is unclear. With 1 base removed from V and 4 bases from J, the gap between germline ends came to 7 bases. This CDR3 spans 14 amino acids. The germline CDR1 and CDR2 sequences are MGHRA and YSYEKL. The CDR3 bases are TGCGCCAGCAGCCAAGGGCTATTCACCGGGGAGCTGTTTTTT. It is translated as CASSQGLFTGELFF.

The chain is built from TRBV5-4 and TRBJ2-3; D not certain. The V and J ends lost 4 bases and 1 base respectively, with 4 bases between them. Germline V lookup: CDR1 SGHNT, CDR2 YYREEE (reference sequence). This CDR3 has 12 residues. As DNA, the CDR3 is TGTGCCAGCAGCCCGGGCACAGATACGCAGTATTTT. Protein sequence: CASSPGTDTQYF. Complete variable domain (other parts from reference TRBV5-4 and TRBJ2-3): ETGVTQSPTHLIKTRGQQVTLRCSSQSGHNTVSWYQQALGQGPQFIFQYYREEENGRGNFPPRFSGLQFPNYSSELNVNALELDDSALYLCASSPGTDTQYFGPGTRLTVL.

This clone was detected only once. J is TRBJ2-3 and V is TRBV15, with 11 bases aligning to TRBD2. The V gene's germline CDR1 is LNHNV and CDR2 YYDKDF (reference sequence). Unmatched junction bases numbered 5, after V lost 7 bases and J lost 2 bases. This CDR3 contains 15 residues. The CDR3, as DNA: TGTGCCACCACTCCGACTAGCGGGAACACAGATACGCAGTATTTT. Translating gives CATTPTSGNTDTQYF.

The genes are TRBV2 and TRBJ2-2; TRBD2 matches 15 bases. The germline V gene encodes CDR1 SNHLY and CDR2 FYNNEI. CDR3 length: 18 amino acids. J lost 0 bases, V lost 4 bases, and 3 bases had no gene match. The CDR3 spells CASSGTSGRAANTGELFF. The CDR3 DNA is TGTGCCAGCAGTGGGACTAGCGGGAGGGCCGCGAACACCGGGGAGCTGTTTTTT.

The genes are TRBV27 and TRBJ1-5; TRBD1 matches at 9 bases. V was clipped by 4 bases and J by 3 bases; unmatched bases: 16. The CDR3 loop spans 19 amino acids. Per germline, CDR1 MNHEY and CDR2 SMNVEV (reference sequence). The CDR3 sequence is CASSSIPGTGYDINQPQHF. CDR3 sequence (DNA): TGTGCCAGCAGTTCCATCCCCGGGACAGGGTATGATATCAATCAGCCCCAGCATTTT.

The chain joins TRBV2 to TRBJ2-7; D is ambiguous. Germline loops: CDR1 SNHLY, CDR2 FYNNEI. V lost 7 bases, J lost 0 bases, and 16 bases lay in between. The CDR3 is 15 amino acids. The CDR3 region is CASTSSGIGSYEQYF. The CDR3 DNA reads TGTGCCAGCACCAGCTCTGGGATCGGCTCCTACGAGCAGTACTTC.

The CDR3 DNA follows: TGTGCCAGCAGTGGACCGAGGGAGACCCAGTACTTC. Translating gives CASSGPRETQYF. J is TRBJ2-5 and V is TRBV25-1; D uncertain. Trimming stripped 4 bases from V and 5 bases from J, with 8 bases between. This CDR3 is built from 12 residues. Germline lookup yields CDR1 MGHDK and CDR2 SYGVNS.

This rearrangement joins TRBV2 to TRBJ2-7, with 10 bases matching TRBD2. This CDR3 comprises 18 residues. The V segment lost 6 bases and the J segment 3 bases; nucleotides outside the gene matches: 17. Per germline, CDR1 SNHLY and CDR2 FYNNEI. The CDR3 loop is CASRPTGALAGRGYEQYF. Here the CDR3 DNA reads TGTGCCAGCAGACCCACGGGGGCACTAGCGGGAAGGGGCTACGAGCAGTACTTC.

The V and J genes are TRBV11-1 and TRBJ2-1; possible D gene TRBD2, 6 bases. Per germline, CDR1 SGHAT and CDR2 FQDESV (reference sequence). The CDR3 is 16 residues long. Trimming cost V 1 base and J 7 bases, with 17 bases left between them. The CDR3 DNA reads TGTGCCAGCAGCTTAGACTACCGCGGGGCGGGGAATGAGCAGTTCTTC. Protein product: CASSLDYRGAGNEQFF.

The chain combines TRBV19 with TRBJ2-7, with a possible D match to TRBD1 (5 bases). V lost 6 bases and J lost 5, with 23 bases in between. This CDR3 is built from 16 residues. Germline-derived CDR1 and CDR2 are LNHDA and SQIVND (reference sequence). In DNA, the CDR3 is TGTGCCAGTAGCCCGGTACTCAGGGCCCTTCGGAACGAGCAGTACTTC. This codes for CASSPVLRALRNEQYF.

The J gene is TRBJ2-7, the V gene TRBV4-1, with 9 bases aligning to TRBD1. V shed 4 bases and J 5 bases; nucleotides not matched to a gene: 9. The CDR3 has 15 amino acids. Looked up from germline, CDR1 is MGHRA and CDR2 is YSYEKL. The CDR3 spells CASSLSGTGYNEQYF. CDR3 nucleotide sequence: TGCGCCAGCAGCCTTTCCGGGACAGGGTATAACGAGCAGTACTTC.

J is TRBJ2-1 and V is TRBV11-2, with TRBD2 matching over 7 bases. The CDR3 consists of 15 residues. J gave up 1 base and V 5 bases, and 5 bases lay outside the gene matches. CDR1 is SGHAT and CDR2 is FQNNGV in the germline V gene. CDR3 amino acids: CASSHTSVSYNEQFF. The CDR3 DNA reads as TGTGCCAGCAGCCACACTAGCGTGTCCTACAATGAGCAGTTCTTC.